These 21 T cell receptor beta chains share one sample of origin, sequenced in a study of shared clonotypes between healthy human individuals. Profiled with immunoSEQ multiplex PCR; TCRdb holds only in-frame clones, not every one. This sample has over 2 million clones, with approximately 95% found just once. Sample: naive CD4+ T cells sorted from blood. Described subset: CD45RA+ positively selected. The receptors were sampled from a man aged 18-30 years in good health.

This clone came up once. The chain joins TRBV30 to TRBJ1-2, with 7 bases that match TRBD1. Germline CDR1 reads GTSNPN; CDR2 reads SVGIG (reference sequence). V gave up 5 bases and J gave up 4 bases; unmatched junction bases: 13. There are 15 residues in the CDR3. The DNA for the CDR3 is TGTGCCTGGGGGACGTCTGCGCACAGGGGCTATGGCTACACCTTC. This gives the protein CAWGTSAHRGYGYTF.

The rearrangement uses TRBV6-5 and TRBJ2-1, with 7 bases identical to TRBD1. The CDR3 spans 13 residues. V lost 4 bases to trimming and J lost 4 bases; unmatched junction nucleotides: 1. The germline V gene encodes CDR1 MNHEY and CDR2 SVGAGI. The CDR3 protein is CASSFRGYNEQFF. CDR3 coding DNA: TGTGCCAGCAGTTTCAGGGGGTACAATGAGCAGTTCTTC.

CDR3 in amino acids: CSVDRSDTQYF. The CDR3 bases are TGCAGCGTGGACAGGTCAGATACGCAGTATTTT. The gene calls are TRBV29-1 and TRBJ2-3, with 7 nucleotides matching TRBD1. Germline V gene lookup returns CDR1 SQVTM and CDR2 ANQGSEA. CDR3 length: 11 residues. V was pared by 6 bases and J by 4 bases, with 1 base of the junction left unmatched.

The V call is TRBV30, the J call TRBJ1-6; 9 nucleotides line up with TRBD1. CDR1 and CDR2 from the germline V gene are GTSNPN and SVGIG (reference sequence). The ends lost 0 bases at V and 6 bases at J; junction bases unmatched: 3. The CDR3 loop spans 15 amino acids. CDR3 loop: CAWSVQGALNSPLHF. In DNA form, the CDR3 reads TGTGCCTGGAGTGTACAGGGGGCACTTAATTCACCCCTCCACTTT.

The CDR3 sequence: CASSSMDRANYGYTF. The CDR3 DNA reads TGTGCCAGCAGCTCCATGGACAGGGCTAACTATGGCTACACCTTC. This chain connects TRBV11-2 to TRBJ1-2; TRBD1 agrees at 8 bases. With 4 bases clipped from V and 0 bases from J, the junction kept 4 bases outside the gene matches. This CDR3 comprises 15 residues. In germline, CDR1 is SGHAT, CDR2 FQNNGV.

This chain joins TRBV10-3 and TRBJ2-3; 7 positions match TRBD2. Germline-derived CDR1 and CDR2 are ENHRY and SYGVKD. The V segment lost 3 bases and the J segment 0 bases; nucleotides outside the gene matches: 3. The CDR3 is 15 residues long. CDR3 in amino acids: CAISDWGGSTDTQYF. CDR3 in DNA: TGTGCCATCAGTGACTGGGGGGGTAGCACAGATACGCAGTATTTT.

The CDR3 bases are TGTGCCAGCGAGCTGGGACAAAACTATGGCTACACCTTC. Residues: CASELGQNYGYTF. The chain joins TRBV6-1 to TRBJ1-2, with D possibly matching TRBD1 (6 bases). The CDR3 contains 13 residues. V lost 8 bases to trimming and J lost 2 bases, with 12 bases between them. CDR1 MNHNS and CDR2 SASEGT come from the germline V gene.

This chain uses TRBV7-8 with TRBJ2-3; D remains ambiguous. Looked up from germline, CDR1 is SGHVS and CDR2 is FQNEAQ. The CDR3 sequence is 11 residues long. The V end was cut by 1 base, the J end by 8 bases, with 4 bases between. CDR3 amino acids: CASSLGGTQYF. CDR3 in DNA: TGTGCCAGCAGCTTAGGGGGTACGCAGTATTTT.

This chain connects TRBV6-5 to TRBJ2-1, with D unclear. The CDR3 has 10 residues. In germline, CDR1 is MNHEY, CDR2 SVGAGI. Between the trimmed V and J ends, which lost 6 bases and 14 bases, there was a span of 11 bases. CDR3 amino acids: CASRPDEEFF. CDR3 coding DNA: TGTGCCAGCAGGCCCGACGAGGAGTTCTTC.

The chain has TRBV5-1 and TRBJ1-1; no clear D. This CDR3 is 16 amino acids long. CDR1 SGHRS and CDR2 YFSETQ come from the germline V gene. V dropped 0 bases and J dropped 0 bases, with 12 bases sitting between them. CDR3: CASSLGYPPLNTEAFF. CDR3 sequence (DNA): TGCGCCAGCAGCTTGGGTTATCCCCCCCTGAACACTGAAGCTTTCTTT.

The chain joins TRBV2 to TRBJ2-7; TRBD1 is a possible D gene (5 bases). The CDR3 consists of 15 residues. Trimming pared 2 bases from V and 1 base from J, leaving 12 bases between. The germline CDR1 and CDR2 sequences are SNHLY and FYNNEI. CDR3 amino acids: CASSETSQVSYEQYF. CDR3 bases: TGTGCCAGCAGTGAAACTTCACAGGTGTCCTACGAGCAGTACTTC.

This chain connects TRBV5-1 to TRBJ2-3, with D hard to call. Germline CDR1 is SGHRS and CDR2 is YFSETQ. V dropped 3 bases and J dropped 7 bases, with 12 bases sitting between them. The CDR3 is 13 residues long. CDR3 bases: TGCGCCAGCAGCTCGGAGTCGCCTCATACGCAGTATTTT. Amino acid sequence: CASSSESPHTQYF. The full variable domain, its missing parts supplied by reference TRBV5-1 and TRBJ2-3, is KAGVTQTPRYLIKTRGQQVTLSCSPISGHRSVSWYQQTPGQGLQFLFEYFSETQRNKGNFPGRFSGRQFSNSRSEMNVSTLELGDSALYLCASSSESPHTQYFGPGTRLTVL.

The rearrangement links TRBV6-1 to TRBJ2-5, with D unresolved. With 6 bases removed from V and 3 bases from J, the gap between germline ends came to 11 bases. Germline V CDR1 and CDR2: MNHNS, SASEGT. The CDR3 is 13 amino acids. This chain's CDR3 is CASRQGGKETQYF. The CDR3 DNA reads as TGTGCCAGCAGGCAAGGCGGAAAAGAGACCCAGTACTTC.

Details on this clone: The same CDR3 is also encoded by other DNA sequences in this sample. V is TRBV18 and J is TRBJ1-1; D unresolved. The CDR3 length is 14 residues. Germline V gene sequence: CDR1 KGHSH, CDR2 LQKENI. V gave up 3 bases and J gave up 0 bases, with 8 bases separating them. The CDR3 DNA follows: TGTGCCAGCTCACCCCCGACACTGAACACTGAAGCTTTCTTT. This sequence encodes CASSPPTLNTEAFF.

This clone has a handful of counts. The J gene is TRBJ1-6, the V gene TRBV2, with TRBD1 matching 7 bases. V was clipped by 3 bases and J by 8 bases; unmatched bases: 1. Looked up from germline, CDR1 is SNHLY and CDR2 is FYNNEI. This CDR3 is 13 amino acids long. The CDR3 nucleotides are TGTGCCAGCAGTGACCAGGGGGATTCACCCCTCCACTTT. Encoded protein: CASSDQGDSPLHF. The full variable domain, its missing parts supplied by reference TRBV2 and TRBJ1-6, is EPEVTQTPSHQVTQMGQEVILRCVPISNHLYFYWYRQILGQKVEFLVSFYNNEISEKSEIFDDQFSVERPDGSNFTLKIRSTKLEDSAMYFCASSDQGDSPLHFGNGTRLTVT.

The rearrangement joins TRBV6-6 to TRBJ2-7; D call uncertain. The V and J ends lost 2 bases and 3 bases respectively, with 8 bases between them. CDR1 is MNHNY and CDR2 is SVGAGI in the germline V gene (reference sequence). The CDR3 sequence is 13 residues long. In DNA, the CDR3 is TGTGCCAGCAGTTACGGACCCGACTACGAGCAGTACTTC. Translating it yields CASSYGPDYEQYF.

V is TRBV30 and J is TRBJ2-1; maybe TRBD1 (5 bases). The V gene lost 0 bases and the J gene lost 5 bases, with 8 bases spanning the gap. The length of the CDR3 is 13 residues. The germline V gene encodes CDR1 GTSNPN and CDR2 SVGIG (reference sequence). The CDR3 DNA reads TGTGCCTGGAGTGTTCCAGGGAACAATGAGCAGTTCTTC. As protein: CAWSVPGNNEQFF.

This clone was detected only once. The rearrangement uses TRBV7-2 and TRBJ1-5, with 7 positions matching TRBD1. The CDR3 is made up of 13 amino acids. Looked up from germline, CDR1 is SGHTA and CDR2 is FQGNSA. Trimming cost V 4 bases and J 5 bases; bases outside gene matches: 2. The CDR3: CASSYTGDQPQHF. The CDR3 nucleotides are TGTGCCAGCAGCTACACAGGGGATCAGCCCCAGCATTTT.

The chain uses TRBV9 and TRBJ1-1; 7 nucleotides line up with TRBD1. V shed 3 bases, J shed 4 bases, and the junction held 6 bases outside the gene matches. Germline V gene sequence: CDR1 SGDLS, CDR2 YYNGEE. The CDR3 has 14 amino acids. CDR3 loop: CASSGQGEGTEAFF. CDR3 coding DNA: TGTGCCAGCAGCGGCCAGGGGGAGGGCACTGAAGCTTTCTTT.

J is TRBJ2-1 and V is TRBV5-8, with 8 bases identical to TRBD1. Germline CDR1 and CDR2: SGHTS and YDEGEE. The CDR3 totals 15 residues. V shed 0 bases, J shed 5 bases, and the junction held 4 bases outside the gene matches. The CDR3 DNA reads TGTGCCAGCAGCTTGGAGGGACAGGCGAACAATGAGCAGTTCTTC. Translated, it gives CASSLEGQANNEQFF.

The V gene is TRBV19, the J gene TRBJ2-1; D may be TRBD2 (6 bases). Germline V lookup: CDR1 LNHDA, CDR2 SQIVND (reference sequence). The CDR3 covers 13 residues. The V gene lost 5 bases and the J gene lost 7 bases, with 12 bases spanning the gap. This CDR3 is CASSATRENEQFF. For the CDR3, the DNA is TGTGCCAGTAGTGCAACACGGGAGAATGAGCAGTTCTTC.